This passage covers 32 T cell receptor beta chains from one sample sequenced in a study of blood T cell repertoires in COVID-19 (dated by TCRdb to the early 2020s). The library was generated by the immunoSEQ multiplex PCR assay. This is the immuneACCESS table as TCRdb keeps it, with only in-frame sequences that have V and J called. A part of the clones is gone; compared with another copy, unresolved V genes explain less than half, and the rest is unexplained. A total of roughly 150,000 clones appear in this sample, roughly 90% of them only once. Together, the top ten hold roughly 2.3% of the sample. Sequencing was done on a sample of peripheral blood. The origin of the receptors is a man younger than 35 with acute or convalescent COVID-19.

The CDR3 DNA follows: TGTGCCAGCAGCCTTCGACAGGGCCCCTACGAGCAGTACTTC. This codes for CASSLRQGPYEQYF. The chain uses TRBV11-3 and TRBJ2-7; 7 bases are shared with TRBD1. The germline CDR1 and CDR2 sequences are SGHNT and YENEEA. This CDR3 is 14 amino acids long. J gave up 2 bases and V 5 bases, and 6 bases lay outside the gene matches. The full variable domain, its missing parts supplied by reference TRBV11-3 and TRBJ2-7, is EAGVVQSPRYKIIEKKQPVAFWCNPISGHNTLYWYLQNLGQGPELLIRYENEEAVDDSQLPKDRFSAERLKGVDSTLKIQPAELGDSAVYLCASSLRQGPYEQYFGPGTRLTVT.

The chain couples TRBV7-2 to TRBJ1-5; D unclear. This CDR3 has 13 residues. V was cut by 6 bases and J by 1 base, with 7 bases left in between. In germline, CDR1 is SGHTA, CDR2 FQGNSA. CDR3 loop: CASRSSSNQPQHF. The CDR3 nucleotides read TGTGCCAGCAGGTCTAGCAGCAATCAGCCCCAGCATTTT.

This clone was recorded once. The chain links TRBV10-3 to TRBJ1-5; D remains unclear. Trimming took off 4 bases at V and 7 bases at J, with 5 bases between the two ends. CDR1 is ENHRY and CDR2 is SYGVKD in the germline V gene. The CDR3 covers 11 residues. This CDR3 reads CAISGSQPQHF. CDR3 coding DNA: TGTGCCATCAGTGGTTCGCAGCCCCAGCATTTT.

CDR3 nucleotides: TGTGCCAGCAGCCAAGCAGGGTCCCGCCGCACCTTC. The encoded protein is CASSQAGSRRTF. The V call is TRBV3-1 (or the pseudogene TRBV3-2), the J call TRBJ1-2; tentative D call: TRBD1 (5 bases). The CDR3 extends over 12 amino acids. In germline, CDR1 is LGHDT, CDR2 YNNKEL (reference sequence). V was cut by 1 base and J by 13 bases, with 13 bases left in between.

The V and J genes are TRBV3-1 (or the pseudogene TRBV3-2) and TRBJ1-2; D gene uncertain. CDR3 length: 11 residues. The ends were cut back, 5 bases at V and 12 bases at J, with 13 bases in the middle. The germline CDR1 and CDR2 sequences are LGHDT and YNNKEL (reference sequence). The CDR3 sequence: CASSFPGPHTF. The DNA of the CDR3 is TGTGCCAGCAGCTTTCCGGGTCCGCACACCTTC.

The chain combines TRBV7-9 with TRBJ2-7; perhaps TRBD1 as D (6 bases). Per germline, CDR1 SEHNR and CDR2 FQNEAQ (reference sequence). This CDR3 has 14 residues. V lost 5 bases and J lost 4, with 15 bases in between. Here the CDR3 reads CASSSRTEGYEQYF. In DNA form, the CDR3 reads TGTGCCAGCAGCAGTCGGACAGAGGGGTACGAGCAGTACTTC.

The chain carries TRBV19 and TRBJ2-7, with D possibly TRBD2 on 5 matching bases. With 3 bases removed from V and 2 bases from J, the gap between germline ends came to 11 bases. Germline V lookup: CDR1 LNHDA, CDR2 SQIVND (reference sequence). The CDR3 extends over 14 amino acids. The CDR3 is CASSIVRGPYEQYF. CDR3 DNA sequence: TGTGCCAGTAGTATTGTACGAGGGCCCTACGAGCAGTACTTC.

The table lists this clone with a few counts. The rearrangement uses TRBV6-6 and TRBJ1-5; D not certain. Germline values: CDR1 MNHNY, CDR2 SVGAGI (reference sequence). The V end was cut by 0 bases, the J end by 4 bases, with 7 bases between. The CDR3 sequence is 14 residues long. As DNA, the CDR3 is TGTGCCAGCAGTTACTCGGAGGCAAATCAGCCCCAGCATTTT. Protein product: CASSYSEANQPQHF.

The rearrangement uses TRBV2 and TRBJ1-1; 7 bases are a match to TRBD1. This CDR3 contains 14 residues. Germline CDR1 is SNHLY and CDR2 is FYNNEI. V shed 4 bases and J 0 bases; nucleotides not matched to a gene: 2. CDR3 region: CASSVGQLNTEAFF. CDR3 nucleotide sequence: TGTGCCAGCAGTGTGGGACAGTTGAACACTGAAGCTTTCTTT.

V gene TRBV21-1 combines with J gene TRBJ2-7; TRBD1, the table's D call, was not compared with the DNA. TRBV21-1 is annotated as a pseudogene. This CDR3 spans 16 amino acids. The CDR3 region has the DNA TGTGCCAGCAGCATACGAGCGGGACAGGGGGCTCACGAGCAGTACTTC. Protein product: CASSIRAGQGAHEQYF.

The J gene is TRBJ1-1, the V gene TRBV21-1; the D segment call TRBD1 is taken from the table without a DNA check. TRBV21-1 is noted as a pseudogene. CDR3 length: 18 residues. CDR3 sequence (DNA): TGTGCCAGCAGCTCACTTGGGGACCGGGACAGCCGCGGTCCTGAAGCTTTCTTT. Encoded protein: CASSSLGDRDSRGPEAFF.

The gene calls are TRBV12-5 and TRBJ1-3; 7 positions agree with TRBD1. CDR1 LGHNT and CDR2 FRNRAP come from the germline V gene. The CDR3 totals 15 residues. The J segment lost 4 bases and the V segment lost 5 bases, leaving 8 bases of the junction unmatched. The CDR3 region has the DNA TGTGCTAGTGGTCACCTGACAGGGATCGGAAACACCATATATTTT. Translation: CASGHLTGIGNTIYF.

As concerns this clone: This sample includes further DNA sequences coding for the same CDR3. The CDR3 reads CASSYRGFMNTEAFF. DNA for the CDR3: TGTGCCAGCAGTTACCGGGGTTTCATGAACACTGAAGCTTTCTTT. The chain carries TRBV6-5 and TRBJ1-1; D remains unclear. The germline gives CDR1 MNHEY, CDR2 SVGAGI. The V end lost 2 bases, the J end lost 0 bases, and 10 bases lay between the germline ends. The CDR3 has 15 amino acids.

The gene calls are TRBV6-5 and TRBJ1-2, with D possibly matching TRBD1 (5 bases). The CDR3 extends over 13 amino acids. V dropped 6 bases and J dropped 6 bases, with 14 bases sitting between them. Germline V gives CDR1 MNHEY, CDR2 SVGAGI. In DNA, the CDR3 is TGTGCCAGCAGGATGGGGGGGGGTCATGGCTACACCTTC. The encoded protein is CASRMGGGHGYTF.

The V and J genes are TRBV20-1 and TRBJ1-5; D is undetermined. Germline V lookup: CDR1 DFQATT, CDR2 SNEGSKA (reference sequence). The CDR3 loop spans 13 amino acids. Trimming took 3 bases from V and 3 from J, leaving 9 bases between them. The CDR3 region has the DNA TGCAGTGCTAGTCGACTAGACAATCAGCCCCAGCATTTT. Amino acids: CSASRLDNQPQHF.

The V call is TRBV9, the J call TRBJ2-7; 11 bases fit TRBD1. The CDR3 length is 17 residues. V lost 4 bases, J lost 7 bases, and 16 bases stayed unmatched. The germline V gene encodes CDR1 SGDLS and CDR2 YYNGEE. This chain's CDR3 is CASSPRGGTGGPLEQYF. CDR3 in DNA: TGTGCCAGCAGCCCCCGGGGGGGGACAGGGGGACCGCTAGAGCAGTACTTC.

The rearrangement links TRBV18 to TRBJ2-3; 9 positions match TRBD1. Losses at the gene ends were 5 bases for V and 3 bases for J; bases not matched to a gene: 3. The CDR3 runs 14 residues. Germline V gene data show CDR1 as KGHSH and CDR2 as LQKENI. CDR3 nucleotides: TGTGCCAGCTCAGGGGACAGGGTTACAGATACGCAGTATTTT. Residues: CASSGDRVTDTQYF.

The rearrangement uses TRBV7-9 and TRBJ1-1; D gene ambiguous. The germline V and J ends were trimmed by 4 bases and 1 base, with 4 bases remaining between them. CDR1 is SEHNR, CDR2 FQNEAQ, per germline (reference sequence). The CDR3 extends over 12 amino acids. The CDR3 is CASSYWNTEAFF. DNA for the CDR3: TGTGCCAGCAGCTACTGGAACACTGAAGCTTTCTTT.

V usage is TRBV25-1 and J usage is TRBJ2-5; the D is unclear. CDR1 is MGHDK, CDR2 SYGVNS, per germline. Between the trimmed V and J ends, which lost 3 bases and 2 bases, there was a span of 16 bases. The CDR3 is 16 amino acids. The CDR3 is CASSEPQPGLQETQYF. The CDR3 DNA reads TGTGCCAGCAGTGAGCCCCAGCCAGGCCTACAAGAGACCCAGTACTTC. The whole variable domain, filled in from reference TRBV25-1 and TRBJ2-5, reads EADIYQTPRYLVIGTGKKITLECSQTMGHDKMYWYQQDPGMELHLIHYSYGVNSTEKGDLSSESTVSRIRTEHFPLTLESARPSHTSQYLCASSEPQPGLQETQYFGPGTRLLVL.

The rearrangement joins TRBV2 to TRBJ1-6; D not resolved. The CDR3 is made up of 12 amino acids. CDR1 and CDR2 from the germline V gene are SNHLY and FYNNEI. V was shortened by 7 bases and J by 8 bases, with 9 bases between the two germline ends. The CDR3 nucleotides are TGTGCCAGCACCCCCGGGGATTCACCCCTCCACTTT. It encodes CASTPGDSPLHF.

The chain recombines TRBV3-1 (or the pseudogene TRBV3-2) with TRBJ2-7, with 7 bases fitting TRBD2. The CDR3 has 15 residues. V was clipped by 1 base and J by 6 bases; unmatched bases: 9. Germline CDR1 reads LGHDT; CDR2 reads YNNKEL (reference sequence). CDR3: CASSQVAQAGSEQYF. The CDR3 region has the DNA TGTGCCAGCAGCCAAGTCGCCCAAGCGGGAAGCGAGCAGTACTTC.

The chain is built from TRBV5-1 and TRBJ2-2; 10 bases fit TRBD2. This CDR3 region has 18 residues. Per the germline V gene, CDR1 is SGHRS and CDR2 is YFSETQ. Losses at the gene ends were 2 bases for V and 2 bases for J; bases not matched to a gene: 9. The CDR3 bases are TGCGCCAGCAGCTTATATTTGCTAGCGGGAGAAAACACCGGGGAGCTGTTTTTT. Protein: CASSLYLLAGENTGELFF.

CDR3 bases: TGTGCCAGCAGCCCGGTGCAGGGCCTCTATGGCTACACCTTC. Translated, it gives CASSPVQGLYGYTF. The gene calls are TRBV3-1 (or the pseudogene TRBV3-2) and TRBJ1-2; D is perhaps TRBD1 (5 bases). CDR1 LGHDT and CDR2 YNNKEL come from the germline V gene (reference sequence). The CDR3 is made up of 14 amino acids. Trimming took 4 bases from V and 4 from J, leaving 13 bases between them.

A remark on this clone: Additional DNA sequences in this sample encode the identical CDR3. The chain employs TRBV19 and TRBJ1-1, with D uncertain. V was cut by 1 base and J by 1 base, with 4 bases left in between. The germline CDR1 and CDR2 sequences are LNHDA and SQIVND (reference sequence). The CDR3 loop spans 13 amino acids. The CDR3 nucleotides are TGTGCCAGTAGTATAGTCAGGAACACTGAAGCTTTCTTT. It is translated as CASSIVRNTEAFF.

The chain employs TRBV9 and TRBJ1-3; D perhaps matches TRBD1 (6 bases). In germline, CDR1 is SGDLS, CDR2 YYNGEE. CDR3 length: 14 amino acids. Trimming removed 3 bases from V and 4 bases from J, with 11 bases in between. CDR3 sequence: CASSAGTLGNTIYF. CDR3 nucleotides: TGTGCCAGCAGCGCCGGGACACTAGGAAACACCATATATTTT.

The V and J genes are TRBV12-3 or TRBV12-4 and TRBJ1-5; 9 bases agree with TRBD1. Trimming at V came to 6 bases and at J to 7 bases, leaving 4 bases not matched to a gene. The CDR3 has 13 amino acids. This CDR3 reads CASRQGAGQPQHF. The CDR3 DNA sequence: TGTGCCAGCAGACAGGGGGCAGGGCAGCCCCAGCATTTT.

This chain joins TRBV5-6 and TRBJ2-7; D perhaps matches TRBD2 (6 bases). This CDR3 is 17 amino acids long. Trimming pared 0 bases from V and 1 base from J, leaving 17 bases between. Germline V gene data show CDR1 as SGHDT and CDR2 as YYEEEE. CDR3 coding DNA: TGTGCCAGCAGCTTGGTGGGGGGTGACGGCCGGTCCTACGAGCAGTACTTC. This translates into CASSLVGGDGRSYEQYF.

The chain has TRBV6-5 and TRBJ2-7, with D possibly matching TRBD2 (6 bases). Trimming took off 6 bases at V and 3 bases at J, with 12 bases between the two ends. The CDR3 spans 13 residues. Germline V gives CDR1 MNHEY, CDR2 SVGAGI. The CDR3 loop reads CASSLSGDYEQYF. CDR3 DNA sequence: TGTGCCAGCAGCCTTTCGGGGGACTACGAGCAGTACTTC.

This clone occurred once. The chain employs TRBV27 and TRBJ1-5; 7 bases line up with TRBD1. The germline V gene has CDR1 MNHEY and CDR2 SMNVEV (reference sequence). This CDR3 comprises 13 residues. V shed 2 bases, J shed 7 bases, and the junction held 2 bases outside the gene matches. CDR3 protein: CASSLPGGQPQHF. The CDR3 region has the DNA TGTGCCAGCAGTTTACCAGGGGGGCAGCCCCAGCATTTT.

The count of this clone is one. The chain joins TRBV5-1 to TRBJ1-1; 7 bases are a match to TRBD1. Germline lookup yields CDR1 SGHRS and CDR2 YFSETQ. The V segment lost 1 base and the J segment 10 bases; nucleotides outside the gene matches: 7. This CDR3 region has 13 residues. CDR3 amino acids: CASSLSDRELAFF. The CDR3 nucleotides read TGCGCCAGCAGCTTGTCTGACAGGGAATTAGCTTTCTTT.

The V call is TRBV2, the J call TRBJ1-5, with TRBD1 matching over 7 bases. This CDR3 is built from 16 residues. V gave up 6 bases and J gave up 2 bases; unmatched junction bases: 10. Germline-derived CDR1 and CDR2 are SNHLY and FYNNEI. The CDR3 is CASRGDSLTGNQPQHF. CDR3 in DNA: TGTGCCAGCAGAGGGGACAGCCTAACAGGCAATCAGCCCCAGCATTTT.

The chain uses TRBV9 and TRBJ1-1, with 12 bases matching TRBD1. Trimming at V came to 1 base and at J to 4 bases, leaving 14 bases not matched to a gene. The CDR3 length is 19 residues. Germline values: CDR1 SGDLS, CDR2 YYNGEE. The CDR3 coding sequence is TGTGCCAGCAGCGTACCACATACGGGGACAGGGGGCGCGAGCACTGAAGCTTTCTTT. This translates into CASSVPHTGTGGASTEAFF.